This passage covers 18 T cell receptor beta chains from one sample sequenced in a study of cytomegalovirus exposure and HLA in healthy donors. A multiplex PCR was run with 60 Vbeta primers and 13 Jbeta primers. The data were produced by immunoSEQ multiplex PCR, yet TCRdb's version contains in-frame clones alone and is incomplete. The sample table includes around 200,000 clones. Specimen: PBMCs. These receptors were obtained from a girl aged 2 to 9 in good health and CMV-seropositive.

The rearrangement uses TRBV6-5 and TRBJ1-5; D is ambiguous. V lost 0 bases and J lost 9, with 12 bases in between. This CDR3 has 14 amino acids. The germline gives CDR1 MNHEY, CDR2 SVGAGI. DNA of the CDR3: TGTGCCAGCAGTTACTCGAGGGTAGCGGCGCCCCAGCATTTT. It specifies CASSYSRVAAPQHF.

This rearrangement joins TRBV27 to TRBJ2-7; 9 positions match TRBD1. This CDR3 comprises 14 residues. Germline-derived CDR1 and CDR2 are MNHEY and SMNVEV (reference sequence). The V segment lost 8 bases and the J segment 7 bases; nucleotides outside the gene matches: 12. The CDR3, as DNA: TGTGCCAGCCGAACGGGACAGGGCCTGGCTGAGCAGTACTTC. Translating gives CASRTGQGLAEQYF.

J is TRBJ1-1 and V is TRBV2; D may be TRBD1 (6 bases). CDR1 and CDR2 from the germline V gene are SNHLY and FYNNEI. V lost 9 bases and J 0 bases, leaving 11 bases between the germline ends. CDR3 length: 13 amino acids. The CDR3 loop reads CARHRVLNTEAFF. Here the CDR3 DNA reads TGTGCCAGACACAGGGTCTTGAACACTGAAGCTTTCTTT. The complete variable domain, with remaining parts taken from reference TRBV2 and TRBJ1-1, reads EPEVTQTPSHQVTQMGQEVILRCVPISNHLYFYWYRQILGQKVEFLVSFYNNEISEKSEIFDDQFSVERPDGSNFTLKIRSTKLEDSAMYFCARHRVLNTEAFFGQGTRLTVV.

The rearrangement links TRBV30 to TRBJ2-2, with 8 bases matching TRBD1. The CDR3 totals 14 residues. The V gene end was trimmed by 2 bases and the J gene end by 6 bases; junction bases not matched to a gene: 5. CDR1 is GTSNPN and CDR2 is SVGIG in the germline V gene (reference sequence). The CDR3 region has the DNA TGTGCCTGGAGTTTCAGGGGGCGTTCCGGGGAGCTGTTTTTT. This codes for CAWSFRGRSGELFF.

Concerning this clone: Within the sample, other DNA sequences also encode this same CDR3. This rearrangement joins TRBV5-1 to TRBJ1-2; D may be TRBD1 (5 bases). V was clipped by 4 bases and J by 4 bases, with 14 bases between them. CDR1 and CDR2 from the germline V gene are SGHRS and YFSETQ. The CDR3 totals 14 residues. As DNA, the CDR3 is TGCGCCAGCAGCCTGGGGCAGGGATTCTATGGCTACACCTTC. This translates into CASSLGQGFYGYTF.

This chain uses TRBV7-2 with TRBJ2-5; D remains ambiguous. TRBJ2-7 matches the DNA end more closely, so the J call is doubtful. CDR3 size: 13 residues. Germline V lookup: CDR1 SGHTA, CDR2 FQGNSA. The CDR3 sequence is CASSLVVPYEQYF. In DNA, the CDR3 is TGTGCCAGCAGCTTAGTAGTCCCCTACGAGCAGTACTTC.

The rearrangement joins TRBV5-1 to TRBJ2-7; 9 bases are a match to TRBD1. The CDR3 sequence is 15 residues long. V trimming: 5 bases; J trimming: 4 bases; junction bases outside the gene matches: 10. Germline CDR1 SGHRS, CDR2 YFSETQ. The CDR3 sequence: CASRLTGGIGYEQYF. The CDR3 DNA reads TGCGCCAGCAGGTTAACAGGGGGCATTGGATACGAGCAGTACTTC.

CDR3 region: CASSLEGSGYGYTF. The CDR3 DNA reads as TGCGCCAGCAGCTTGGAGGGGTCGGGCTATGGCTACACCTTC. The chain carries TRBV5-1 and TRBJ1-2, with D possibly being TRBD1 (5 bases). The V end was cut by 0 bases, the J end by 4 bases, with 10 bases between. This CDR3 comprises 14 residues. Germline V gene data show CDR1 as SGHRS and CDR2 as YFSETQ.

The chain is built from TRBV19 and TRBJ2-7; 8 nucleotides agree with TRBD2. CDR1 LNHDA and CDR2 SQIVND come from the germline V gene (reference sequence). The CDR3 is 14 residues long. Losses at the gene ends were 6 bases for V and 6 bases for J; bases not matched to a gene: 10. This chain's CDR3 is CASSLGLAGGEQYF. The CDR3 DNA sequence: TGTGCCAGTAGCCTTGGACTAGCAGGTGGCGAGCAGTACTTC.

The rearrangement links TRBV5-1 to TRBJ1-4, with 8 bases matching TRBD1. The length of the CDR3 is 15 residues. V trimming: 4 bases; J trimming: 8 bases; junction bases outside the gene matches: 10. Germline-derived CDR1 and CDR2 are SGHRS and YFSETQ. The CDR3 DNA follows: TGCGCCAGCAGCCGCACAGGACAGGGCGGCGAAAAACTGTTTTTT. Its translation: CASSRTGQGGEKLFF.

CDR3: CACLGVGEKLFF. The DNA for the CDR3 is TGTGCCTGTCTCGGGGTGGGTGAAAAACTGTTTTTT. The chain is built from TRBV30 and TRBJ1-4; D is undetermined. CDR1 GTSNPN and CDR2 SVGIG come from the germline V gene (reference sequence). The V end was cut by 6 bases, the J end by 7 bases, with 12 bases between. This CDR3 region has 12 residues.

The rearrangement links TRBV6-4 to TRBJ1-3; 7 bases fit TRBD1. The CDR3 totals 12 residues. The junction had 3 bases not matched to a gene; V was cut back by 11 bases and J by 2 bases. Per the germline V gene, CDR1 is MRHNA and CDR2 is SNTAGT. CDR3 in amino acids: CAAQGAGNTIYF. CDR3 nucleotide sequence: TGTGCCGCCCAGGGGGCTGGAAACACCATATATTTT.

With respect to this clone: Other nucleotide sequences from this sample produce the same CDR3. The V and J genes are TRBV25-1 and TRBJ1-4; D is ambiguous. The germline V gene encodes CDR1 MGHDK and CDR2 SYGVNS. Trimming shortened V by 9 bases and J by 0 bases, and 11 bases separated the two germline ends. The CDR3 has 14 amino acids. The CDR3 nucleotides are TGTGCCAGTAGAAACGGAGCAACTAATGAAAAACTGTTTTTT. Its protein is CASRNGATNEKLFF.

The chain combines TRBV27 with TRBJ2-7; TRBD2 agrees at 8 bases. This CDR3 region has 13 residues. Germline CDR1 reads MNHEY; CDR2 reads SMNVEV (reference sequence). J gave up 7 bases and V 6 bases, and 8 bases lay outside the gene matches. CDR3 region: CASSPGGPREQYF. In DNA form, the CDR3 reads TGTGCCAGCAGCCCGGGAGGGCCGAGGGAGCAGTACTTC.

This chain's CDR3 is CASTEEETQYF. CDR3 DNA: TGTGCCAGCACGGAGGAGGAGACCCAGTACTTC. The chain employs TRBV7-9 and TRBJ2-5; D is perhaps TRBD2 (5 bases). The germline gives CDR1 SEHNR, CDR2 FQNEAQ (reference sequence). The CDR3 loop spans 11 amino acids. The V end was cut by 7 bases, the J end by 5 bases, with 8 bases between.

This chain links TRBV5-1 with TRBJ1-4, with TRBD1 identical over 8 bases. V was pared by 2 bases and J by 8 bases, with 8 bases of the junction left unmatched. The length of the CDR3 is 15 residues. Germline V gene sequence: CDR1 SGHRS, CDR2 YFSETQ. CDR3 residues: CASSFLQGAGEKLFF. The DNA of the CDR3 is TGCGCCAGCAGCTTCTTGCAGGGGGCCGGAGAAAAACTGTTTTTT. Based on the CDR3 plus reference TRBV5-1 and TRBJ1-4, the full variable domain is KAGVTQTPRYLIKTRGQQVTLSCSPISGHRSVSWYQQTPGQGLQFLFEYFSETQRNKGNFPGRFSGRQFSNSRSEMNVSTLELGDSALYLCASSFLQGAGEKLFFGSGTQLSVL.

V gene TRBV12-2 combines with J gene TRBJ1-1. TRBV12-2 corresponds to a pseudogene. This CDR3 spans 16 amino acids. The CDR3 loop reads CASRSKDPGRSTEAFF. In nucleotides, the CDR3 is TGTGCAAGTCGCTCCAAAGACCCGGGAAGGAGCACTGAAGCTTTCTTT.

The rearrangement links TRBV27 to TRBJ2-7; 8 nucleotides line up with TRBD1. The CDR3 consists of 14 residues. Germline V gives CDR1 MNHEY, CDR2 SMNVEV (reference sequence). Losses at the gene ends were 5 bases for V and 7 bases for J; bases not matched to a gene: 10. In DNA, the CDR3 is TGTGCCAGCAGTCCACCGGACAGGGCCTGGGAGCAGTACTTC. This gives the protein CASSPPDRAWEQYF.